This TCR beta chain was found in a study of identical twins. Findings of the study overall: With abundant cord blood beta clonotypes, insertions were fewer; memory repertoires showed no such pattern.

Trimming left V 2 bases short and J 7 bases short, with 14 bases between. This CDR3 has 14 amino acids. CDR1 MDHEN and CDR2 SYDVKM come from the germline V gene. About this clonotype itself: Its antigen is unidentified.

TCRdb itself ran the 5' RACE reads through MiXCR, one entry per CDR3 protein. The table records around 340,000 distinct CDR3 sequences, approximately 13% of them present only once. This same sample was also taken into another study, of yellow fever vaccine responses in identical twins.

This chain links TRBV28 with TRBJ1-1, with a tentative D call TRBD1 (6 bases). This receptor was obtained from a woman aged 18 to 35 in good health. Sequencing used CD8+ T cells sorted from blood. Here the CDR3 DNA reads TGTGCCAGCAGTTTAGGGGGCAGGACCAGTGAAGCTTTCTTT. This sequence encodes CASSLGGRTSEAFF.